The clone carrying this T cell receptor (beta chain) was counted at least ten times. Unsorted libraries used 2 million PBMCs kept at -80 degrees C. This sample is drawn from a study of neurological immune-mediated disorders. The cDNA was produced through 5'RACE with 10-nucleotide random UMIs. TCRdb used MiXCR to reprocess the 5' RACE reads, holding one entry per CDR3 protein. The data contain about 55,000 distinct CDR3 sequences, roughly 4.6% of them singletons. The CDR3 covers 13 residues. The ends were cut back, 0 bases at V and 9 bases at J, with 12 bases in the middle. Germline V gene data show CDR1 as SGHKS and CDR2 as YYEKEE (reference sequence).

This clonotype originated in a man aged 50 or older with multiple sclerosis. Specimen: PBMCs. The chain employs TRBV5-5 and TRBJ2-5, with D perhaps TRBD2 (5 bases). CDR3 region: CASSLDARRPQYF. CDR3 DNA: TGTGCCAGCAGCTTGGACGCACGGAGGCCCCAGTACTTC.